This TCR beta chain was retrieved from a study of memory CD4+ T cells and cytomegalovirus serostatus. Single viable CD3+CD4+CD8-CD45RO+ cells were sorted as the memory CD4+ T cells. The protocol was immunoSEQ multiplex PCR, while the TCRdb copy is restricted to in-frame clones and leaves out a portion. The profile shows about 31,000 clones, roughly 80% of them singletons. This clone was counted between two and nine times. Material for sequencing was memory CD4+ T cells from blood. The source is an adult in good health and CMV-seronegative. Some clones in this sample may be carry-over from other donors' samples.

The CDR3 DNA reads TGTGCCAGCAGCCAAGCTTCAGGGTCTGGAAACACCATATATTTT. It codes for CASSQASGSGNTIYF. This rearrangement joins TRBV14 to TRBJ1-3; tentative D call: TRBD1 (5 bases). Germline V gives CDR1 SGHDN, CDR2 FVKESK. This CDR3 is built from 15 residues. V dropped 1 base and J dropped 1 base, with 8 bases sitting between them.